One and the same sample provided the 8 T cell receptor beta chains below, sequenced in a study of blood T cell repertoires in COVID-19. TCRdb's copy holds only in-frame clones and misses some; the assay was immunoSEQ multiplex PCR. Of some 250,000 clones listed, 70% to 85% are singletons. Sequenced input: peripheral blood. The receptor source for this set is a woman at least 80 years old with acute or convalescent COVID-19.

The rearrangement joins TRBV18 to TRBJ1-6; D is perhaps TRBD1 (5 bases). This CDR3 has 17 residues. The ends were cut back, 1 base at V and 5 bases at J, with 15 bases in the middle. CDR1 is KGHSH, CDR2 LQKENI, per germline. CDR3 amino acids: CASSPREGLTNNSPLHF. CDR3 bases: TGTGCCAGCTCACCACGGGAGGGGTTAACGAATAATTCACCCCTCCACTTT.

The J gene is TRBJ2-7, the V gene TRBV19, with 7 positions matching TRBD2. Germline V gene sequence: CDR1 LNHDA, CDR2 SQIVND (reference sequence). Losses at the gene ends were 10 bases for V and 0 bases for J; bases not matched to a gene: 6. CDR3 length: 13 amino acids. The CDR3 DNA is TGTGCCACCTCTAGCGGCCCCTCCTACGAGCAGTACTTC. Residues: CATSSGPSYEQYF. Filled out from reference TRBV19 and TRBJ2-7, the complete variable domain reads DGGITQSPKYLFRKEGQNVTLSCEQNLNHDAMYWYRQDPGQGLRLIYYSQIVNDFQKGDIAEGYSVSREKKESFPLTVTSAQKNPTAFYLCATSSGPSYEQYFGPGTRLTVT.

The chain uses TRBV2 and TRBJ1-2; D gene uncertain. Per the germline V gene, CDR1 is SNHLY and CDR2 is FYNNEI. The V gene lost 5 bases and the J gene lost 5 bases, with 9 bases spanning the gap. The CDR3 totals 12 residues. This CDR3 reads CASSPTGYGYTF. The CDR3 DNA follows: TGTGCCAGCAGTCCGACGGGGTATGGCTACACCTTC. Based on the CDR3 plus reference TRBV2 and TRBJ1-2, the full variable domain is EPEVTQTPSHQVTQMGQEVILRCVPISNHLYFYWYRQILGQKVEFLVSFYNNEISEKSEIFDDQFSVERPDGSNFTLKIRSTKLEDSAMYFCASSPTGYGYTFGSGTRLTVV.

V usage is TRBV24-1 and J usage is TRBJ2-5, with 8 bases lining up with TRBD2. The CDR3 spans 15 residues. Germline V gene sequence: CDR1 KGHDR, CDR2 SFDVKD. J was trimmed by 3 bases and V by 6 bases; bases with no gene match: 8. In nucleotides, the CDR3 is TGTGCCACCAGTCAGGCGGGGGGCCCTAAAGAGACCCAGTACTTC. Amino acids: CATSQAGGPKETQYF.

J is TRBJ2-7 and V is TRBV29-1; D gene unclear. V lost 3 bases to trimming and J lost 2 bases, with 8 bases between them. The V gene's germline CDR1 is SQVTM and CDR2 ANQGSEA. The CDR3 length is 12 residues. The CDR3 protein is CSVEGITYEQYF. The CDR3 DNA reads TGCAGCGTTGAGGGCATAACCTACGAGCAGTACTTC.

This clone was seen a single time. The chain combines TRBV28 with TRBJ2-1, with 12 nucleotides matching TRBD2. The germline CDR1 and CDR2 sequences are MDHEN and SYDVKM. The ends lost 6 bases at V and 10 bases at J; junction bases unmatched: 7. This CDR3 comprises 14 residues. In DNA, the CDR3 is TGTGCCAGCAGCCTAGCGGGGGGGGCCAGAGAGCAGTTCTTC. This translates into CASSLAGGAREQFF.

This sequence joins TRBV6-5 and TRBJ1-1, with 7 bases fitting TRBD1. The trim removed 0 bases at V and 3 bases at J, leaving 1 base unmatched. This CDR3 is built from 14 residues. Germline loops: CDR1 MNHEY, CDR2 SVGAGI. The CDR3 coding sequence is TGTGCCAGCAGTTACTCGGGGACAGACACTGAAGCTTTCTTT. Translation: CASSYSGTDTEAFF.

The genes are TRBV12-3 or TRBV12-4 and TRBJ1-2; TRBD1 matches 8 bases. Unmatched junction bases numbered 2, after V lost 1 base and J lost 7 bases. CDR3 length equals 13 residues. For the CDR3, the DNA is TGTGCCAGCAGTTTAGGGACAGGGTTTGGCTACACCTTC. Amino acids: CASSLGTGFGYTF.